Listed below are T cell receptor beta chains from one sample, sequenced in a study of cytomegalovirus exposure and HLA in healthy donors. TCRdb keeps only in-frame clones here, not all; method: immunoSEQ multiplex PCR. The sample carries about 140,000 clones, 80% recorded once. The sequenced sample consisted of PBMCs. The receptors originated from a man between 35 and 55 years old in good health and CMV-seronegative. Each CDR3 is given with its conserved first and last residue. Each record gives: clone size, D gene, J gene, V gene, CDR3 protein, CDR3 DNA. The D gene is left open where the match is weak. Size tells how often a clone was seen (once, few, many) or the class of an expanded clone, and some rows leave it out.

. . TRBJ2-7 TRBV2 CASSTSPHEQYF TGTGCCAGCAGCACTAGCCCCCACGAGCAGTACTTC
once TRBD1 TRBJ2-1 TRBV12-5 CASGLVRTGGVLGYNEQFF TGTGCTAGTGGTTTGGTCCGGACAGGGGGAGTGTTGGGCTACAATGAGCAGTTCTTC
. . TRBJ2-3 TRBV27 CASSPQGLSGQQYF TGTGCCAGCAGTCCCCAGGGACTCTCGGGGCAGCAGTATTTT
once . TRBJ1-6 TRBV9 CASSVFGGSPLHF TGTGCCAGCAGCGTGTTCGGGGGTTCACCCCTCCACTTT
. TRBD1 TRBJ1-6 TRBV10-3 CAISDSGQNNSPLHF TGTGCCATCAGTGATTCGGGACAGAATAATTCACCCCTCCACTTT
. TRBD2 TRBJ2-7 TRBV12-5 CASGLEAGVLLYEQYF TGTGCTAGTGGTTTAGAGGCGGGGGTGCTCTTGTACGAGCAGTACTTC
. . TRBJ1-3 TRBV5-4 CASSLAGGENTIYF TGTGCCAGCAGCTTGGCCGGGGGTGAAAACACCATATATTTT
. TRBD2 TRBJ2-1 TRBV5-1 CASSLGLAGGYNEQFF TGCGCCAGCAGCCTTGGACTAGCGGGGGGCTACAATGAGCAGTTCTTC
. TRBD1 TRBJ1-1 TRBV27 CASSVRGQRTEAFF TGTGCCAGCAGTGTCAGGGGGCAGCGCACTGAAGCTTTCTTT
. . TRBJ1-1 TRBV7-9 CASSRGGNTEAFF TGTGCCAGCAGCAGGGGTGGCAACACTGAAGCTTTCTTT
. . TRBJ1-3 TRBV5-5 CASSSPEAGNTIYF TGTGCCAGCAGCTCCCCAGAGGCTGGAAACACCATATATTTT
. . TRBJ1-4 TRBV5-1 CASSPDGGRNEKLFF TGCGCCAGCAGCCCGGACGGGGGGCGGAATGAAAAACTGTTTTTT
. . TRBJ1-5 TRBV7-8 CASSLALIDGAVSSNQPQHF TGTGCCAGCAGCTTAGCGCTCATTGATGGGGCGGTGAGTAGCAATCAGCCCCAGCATTTT
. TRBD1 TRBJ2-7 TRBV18 CASSQGQDGEQYF TGTGCCAGCTCACAGGGACAGGACGGCGAGCAGTACTTC
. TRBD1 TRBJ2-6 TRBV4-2 CASSQSLRDRAYSGANVLTF TGTGCCAGCAGCCAGAGCCTACGGGACAGGGCTTACTCTGGGGCCAACGTCCTGACTTTC
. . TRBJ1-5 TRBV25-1 CASSGANQPQHF TGTGCCAGCAGTGGGGCTAATCAGCCCCAGCATTTT
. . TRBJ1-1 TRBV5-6 CASSPAGENTEAFF TGTGCCAGCAGCCCCGCAGGGGAGAACACTGAAGCTTTCTTT
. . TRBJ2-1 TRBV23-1 CASSQSARRGLDNEQFF TGCGCCAGCAGTCAATCTGCGAGGCGGGGCTTAGACAATGAGCAGTTCTTC
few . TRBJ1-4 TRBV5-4 CASSTQGVNEKLFF TGTGCCAGCAGCACACAGGGAGTAAATGAAAAACTGTTTTTT
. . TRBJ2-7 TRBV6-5 CASSPTVYGQYF TGTGCCAGCAGCCCGACAGTTTACGGGCAGTACTTC
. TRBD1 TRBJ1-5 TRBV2 CASKDRAGNQPQHF TGTGCCAGCAAAGACAGGGCAGGCAATCAGCCCCAGCATTTT
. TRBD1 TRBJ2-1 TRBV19 CASSYLGQGYNEQFF TGTGCCAGTAGCTACTTGGGACAGGGGTACAATGAGCAGTTCTTC
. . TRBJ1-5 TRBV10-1 CARTGAGRGPQHF TGCGCCAGGACCGGGGCCGGGAGGGGGCCCCAGCATTTT
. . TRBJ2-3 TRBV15 CATSGLSSTDTQYF TGTGCCACCAGCGGACTATCTAGCACAGATACGCAGTATTTT
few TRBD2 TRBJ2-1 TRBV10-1 CASSEPGLAGSKQFF TGCGCCAGCAGTGAGCCGGGACTAGCGGGCTCCAAGCAGTTCTTC
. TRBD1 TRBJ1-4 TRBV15 CATSRDLTGASEKLFF TGTGCCACCAGCAGAGATCTCACAGGGGCTAGCGAAAAACTGTTTTTT
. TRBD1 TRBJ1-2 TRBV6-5 CASNGGTGFNYGYTF TGTGCCAGCAATGGCGGGACAGGGTTTAACTATGGCTACACCTTC
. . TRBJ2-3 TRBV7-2 CASSLRAQGGTDTQYF TGTGCCAGCAGCTTAAGAGCCCAGGGGGGAACAGATACGCAGTATTTT
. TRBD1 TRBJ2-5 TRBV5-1 CASSPADRGEETQYF TGCGCCAGCAGCCCAGCGGACAGGGGGGAGGAGACCCAGTACTTC
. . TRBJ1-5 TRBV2 CASSENGQTHQPQHF TGTGCCAGCAGTGAGAACGGACAGACCCATCAGCCCCAGCATTTT
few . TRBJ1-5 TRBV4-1 CASSQDLLEQGQPQHF TGCGCCAGCAGCCAAGACCTGCTCGAGCAGGGACAGCCCCAGCATTTT
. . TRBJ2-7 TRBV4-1 CASSQNSGTPPYEQYF TGCGCCAGCAGCCAAAATTCCGGGACACCACCCTACGAGCAGTACTTC
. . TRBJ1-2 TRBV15 CATSRGGEYGYTF TGTGCCACCAGCAGAGGGGGGGAGTATGGCTACACCTTC
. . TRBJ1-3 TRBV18 CASSPSGGSGNTIYF TGTGCCAGCTCACCATCCGGGGGCTCTGGAAACACCATATATTTT
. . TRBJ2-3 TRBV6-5 CATSDRPDTQYF TGTGCCACCTCTGACAGACCAGATACGCAGTATTTT
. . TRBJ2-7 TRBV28 CASRYITGLHEQYF TGTGCCAGCAGATACATAACAGGGTTACACGAGCAGTACTTC
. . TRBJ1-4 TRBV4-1 CASTQGTGEEKLFF TGCGCCAGCACCCAGGGGACGGGAGAAGAAAAACTGTTTTTT
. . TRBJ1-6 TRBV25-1 CASSQQGPGNSPLHF TGTGCCAGCAGCCAGCAGGGTCCTGGTAATTCACCCCTCCACTTT